This T cell receptor beta chain stems from a study of CD8+ T cells in alopecia areata. cDNA prepared by RNA extraction and subsequent reverse transcription served as the template for sequencing. Data came from immunoSEQ multiplex PCR; TCRdb stores just in-frame clones and leaves some out. The sample lists 270,000 or so clones; roughly 50% were seen once. This clone came up a few times. Treatment given: oral pan-JAK inhibitor, 5-10 mg twice daily. From germline, CDR1 is DFQATT and CDR2 SNEGSKA (reference sequence). The CDR3 loop spans 11 amino acids. Trimming cost V 5 bases and J 4 bases, with 5 bases left between them.

J is TRBJ1-4 and V is TRBV20-1; D ambiguous. This specimen consisted of CD4+ T cells sorted from blood, obtained at week 24, from a patient treated with tofacitinib. This receptor was identified in a human donor with alopecia areata. The CDR3 DNA reads as TGCAGTGCTGGAGTTAATGAAAAACTGTTTTTT. Translated: CSAGVNEKLFF.